This T cell receptor beta chain was sequenced for a study of blood T cell repertoires in COVID-19. This clone was found once. Repertoires were generated with immunoSEQ multiplex PCR, while TCRdb's copy carries only in-frame clones and drops some. This table has about 98,000 clones, around 73% appearing once. The receptor's source is a man in his 60s with active or convalescent COVID-19. What was sequenced was peripheral blood.

The CDR3 is CASSPRLSTGELFF. CDR3 nucleotide sequence: TGTGCCAGCTCACCCCGACTAAGCACCGGGGAGCTGTTTTTT. The V and J genes are TRBV18 and TRBJ2-2; TRBD2 might be the D (5 bases). V was clipped by 3 bases and J by 4 bases, with 9 bases between them. Germline loops: CDR1 KGHSH, CDR2 LQKENI. This CDR3 has 14 residues.